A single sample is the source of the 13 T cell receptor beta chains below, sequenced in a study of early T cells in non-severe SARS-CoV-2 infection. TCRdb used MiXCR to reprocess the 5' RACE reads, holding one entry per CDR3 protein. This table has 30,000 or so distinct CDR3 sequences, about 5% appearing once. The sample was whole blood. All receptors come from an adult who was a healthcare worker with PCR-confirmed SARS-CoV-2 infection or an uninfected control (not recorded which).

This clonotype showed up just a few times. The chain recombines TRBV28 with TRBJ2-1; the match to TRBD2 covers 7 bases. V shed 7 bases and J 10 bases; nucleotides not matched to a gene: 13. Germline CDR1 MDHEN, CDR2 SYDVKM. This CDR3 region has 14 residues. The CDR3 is CASMASGITGEQFF. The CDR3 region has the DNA TGTGCCAGCATGGCCAGCGGGATAACTGGGGAGCAGTTCTTC.

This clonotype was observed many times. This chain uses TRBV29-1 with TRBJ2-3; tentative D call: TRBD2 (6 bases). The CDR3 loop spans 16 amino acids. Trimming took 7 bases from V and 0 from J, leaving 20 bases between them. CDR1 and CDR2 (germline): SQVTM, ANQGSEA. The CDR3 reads CSGRDWGVFSTDTQYF. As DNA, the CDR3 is TGCAGCGGACGCGATTGGGGGGTGTTTAGCACAGATACGCAGTATTTT.

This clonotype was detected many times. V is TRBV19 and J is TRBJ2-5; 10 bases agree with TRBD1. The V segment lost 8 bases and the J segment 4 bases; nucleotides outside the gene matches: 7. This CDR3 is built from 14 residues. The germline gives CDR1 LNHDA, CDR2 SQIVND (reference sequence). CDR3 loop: CASRDRGRGETQYF. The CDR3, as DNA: TGTGCCAGTCGAGACAGGGGGCGCGGAGAGACCCAGTACTTC.

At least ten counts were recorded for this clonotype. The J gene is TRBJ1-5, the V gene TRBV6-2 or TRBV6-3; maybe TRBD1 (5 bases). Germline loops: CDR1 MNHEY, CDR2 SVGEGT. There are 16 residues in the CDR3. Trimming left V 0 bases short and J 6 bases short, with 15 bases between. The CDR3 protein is CASSYSSGRVVQPQHF. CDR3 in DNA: TGTGCCAGCAGTTACTCGAGTGGCAGGGTGGTTCAGCCCCAGCATTTT.

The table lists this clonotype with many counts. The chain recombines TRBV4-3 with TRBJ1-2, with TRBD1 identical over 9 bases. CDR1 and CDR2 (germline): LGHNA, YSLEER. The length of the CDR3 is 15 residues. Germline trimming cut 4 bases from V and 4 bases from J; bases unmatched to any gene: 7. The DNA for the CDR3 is TGCGCCAGCAGCCGATCGGGGACAGGGTTCTATGGCTACACCTTC. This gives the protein CASSRSGTGFYGYTF.

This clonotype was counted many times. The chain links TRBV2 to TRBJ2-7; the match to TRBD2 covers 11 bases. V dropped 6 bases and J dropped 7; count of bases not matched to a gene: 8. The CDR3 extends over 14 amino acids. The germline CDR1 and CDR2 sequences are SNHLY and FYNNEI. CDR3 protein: CASSKTSGTFEQYF. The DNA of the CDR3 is TGTGCCAGCAGCAAGACTAGCGGGACCTTTGAGCAGTACTTC.

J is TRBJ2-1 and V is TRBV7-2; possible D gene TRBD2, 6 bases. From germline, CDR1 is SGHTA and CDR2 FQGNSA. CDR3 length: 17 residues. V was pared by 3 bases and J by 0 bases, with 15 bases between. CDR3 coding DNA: TGTGCCAGCAGCTTCGTCGGAGGGTTGAGCTCCTACAATGAGCAGTTCTTC. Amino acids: CASSFVGGLSSYNEQFF. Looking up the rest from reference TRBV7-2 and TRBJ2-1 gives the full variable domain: GAGVSQSPSNKVTEKGKDVELRCDPISGHTALYWYRQSLGQGLEFLIYFQGNSAPDKSGLPSDRFSAERTGGSVSTLTIQRTQQEDSAVYLCASSFVGGLSSYNEQFFGPGTRLTVL.

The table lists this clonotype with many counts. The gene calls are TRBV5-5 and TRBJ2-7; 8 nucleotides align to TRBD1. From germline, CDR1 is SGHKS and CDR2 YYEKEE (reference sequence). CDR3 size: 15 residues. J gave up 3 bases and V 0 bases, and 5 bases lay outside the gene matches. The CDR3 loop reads CASSLDGQGYYEQYF. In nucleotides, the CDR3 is TGTGCCAGCAGCTTGGACGGACAGGGCTACTACGAGCAGTACTTC.

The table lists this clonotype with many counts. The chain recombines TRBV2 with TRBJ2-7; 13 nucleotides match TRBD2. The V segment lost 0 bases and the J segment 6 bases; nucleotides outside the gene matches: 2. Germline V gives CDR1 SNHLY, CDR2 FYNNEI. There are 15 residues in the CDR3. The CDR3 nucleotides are TGTGCCAGCAGTGAAGCCCGACTAGCGGGAGGCGAGCAGTACTTC. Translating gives CASSEARLAGGEQYF.

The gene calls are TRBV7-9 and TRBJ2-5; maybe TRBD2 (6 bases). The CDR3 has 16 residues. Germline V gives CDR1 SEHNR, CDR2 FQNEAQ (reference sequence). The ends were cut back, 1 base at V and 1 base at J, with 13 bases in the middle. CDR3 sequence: CASSLGSSSGQETQYF. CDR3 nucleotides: TGTGCCAGCAGCTTAGGCTCGAGTAGCGGCCAAGAGACCCAGTACTTC.

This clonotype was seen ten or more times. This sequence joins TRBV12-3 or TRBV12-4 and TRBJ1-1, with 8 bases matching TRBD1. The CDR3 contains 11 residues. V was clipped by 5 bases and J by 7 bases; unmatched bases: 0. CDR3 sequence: CASSDRGEAFF. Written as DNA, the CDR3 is TGTGCCAGCAGTGACAGGGGTGAAGCTTTCTTT.

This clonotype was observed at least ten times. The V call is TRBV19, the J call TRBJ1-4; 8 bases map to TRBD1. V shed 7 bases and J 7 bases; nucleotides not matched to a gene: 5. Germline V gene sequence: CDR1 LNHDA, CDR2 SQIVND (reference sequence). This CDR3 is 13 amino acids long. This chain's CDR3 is CASNPGGLEKLFF. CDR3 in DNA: TGTGCCAGTAATCCAGGGGGCCTTGAAAAACTGTTTTTT. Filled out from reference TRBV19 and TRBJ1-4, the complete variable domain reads DGGITQSPKYLFRKEGQNVTLSCEQNLNHDAMYWYRQDPGQGLRLIYYSQIVNDFQKGDIAEGYSVSREKKESFPLTVTSAQKNPTAFYLCASNPGGLEKLFFGSGTQLSVL.

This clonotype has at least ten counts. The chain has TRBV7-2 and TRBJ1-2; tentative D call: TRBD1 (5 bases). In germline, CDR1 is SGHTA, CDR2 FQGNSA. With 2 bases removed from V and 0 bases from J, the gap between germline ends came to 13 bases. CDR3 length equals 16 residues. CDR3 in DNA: TGTGCCAGCAGCTTAAAGGCAGGGCCAGCTAACTATGGCTACACCTTC. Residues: CASSLKAGPANYGYTF.